The next 21 T cell receptor beta chains were all read from a single sample in a study of cytomegalovirus exposure and HLA in healthy donors. Researchers ran the PCR with 60 Vbeta and 13 Jbeta primers. Sequenced by immunoSEQ multiplex PCR; TCRdb stores in-frame clones only, minus some. The top ten clones hold roughly a tenth of a sample with 210,000 or so clones, around four fifths of them seen once. The sequencing input was PBMCs. The receptors here all came from a woman between 45 and 60 years old in good health and CMV-seropositive.

The rearrangement joins TRBV6-1 to TRBJ1-5, with 7 positions matching TRBD1. This CDR3 has 15 amino acids. The ends lost 1 base at V and 6 bases at J; junction bases unmatched: 6. Germline loops: CDR1 MNHNS, CDR2 SASEGT. The DNA of the CDR3 is TGTGCCAGCAGTGAAGGAGGGGACAGAGCTCAGCCCCAGCATTTT. It translates to CASSEGGDRAQPQHF.

DNA for the CDR3: TGTGCCAGCAGTTCCACTGTGCTCGAGACCCAGTACTTC. Its translation is CASSSTVLETQYF. The V and J genes are TRBV11-2 and TRBJ2-5, with no clear D. Between the trimmed V and J ends, which lost 6 bases and 5 bases, there was a span of 13 bases. CDR3 length equals 13 residues. Germline CDR1 and CDR2: SGHAT and FQNNGV.

The chain recombines TRBV30 with TRBJ1-5; TRBD1 agrees at 8 bases. The length of the CDR3 is 13 residues. CDR1 and CDR2 (germline): GTSNPN, SVGIG (reference sequence). The V gene end was trimmed by 4 bases and the J gene end by 7 bases; junction bases not matched to a gene: 6. The CDR3 here is CAWTTGVYQPQHF. CDR3 nucleotide sequence: TGTGCCTGGACGACAGGGGTCTACCAGCCCCAGCATTTT.

The genes are TRBV6-1 and TRBJ2-7; 8 bases match TRBD2. The CDR3 extends over 15 amino acids. Germline V CDR1 and CDR2: MNHNS, SASEGT. With V trimmed by 3 bases and J by 3 bases, 7 bases remained unmatched. The CDR3 DNA reads TGTGCCAGCAGTGAGGGGCGGGGGGCCCTCTACGAGCAGTACTTC. This translates into CASSEGRGALYEQYF.

The chain recombines TRBV27 with TRBJ1-6, with 9 bases fitting TRBD1. Trimming took 6 bases from V and 10 from J; bases not matched to a gene: 10. CDR1 is MNHEY and CDR2 is SMNVEV in the germline V gene (reference sequence). The CDR3 is made up of 15 amino acids. The chain's CDR3 is CASRVEGQGSSPLHF. The CDR3 nucleotides read TGTGCCAGCAGGGTGGAGGGACAGGGTTCCTCACCCCTCCACTTT.

This rearrangement joins TRBV30 to TRBJ2-5, with TRBD1 matching 7 bases. Germline V gene data show CDR1 as GTSNPN and CDR2 as SVGIG (reference sequence). J lost 5 bases, V lost 0 bases, and 3 bases had no gene match. The CDR3 runs 13 residues. The CDR3 region is CAWSVAGGETQYF. CDR3 sequence (DNA): TGTGCCTGGAGTGTGGCAGGGGGTGAGACCCAGTACTTC.

The V call is TRBV5-5, the J call TRBJ2-6; tentatively, D is TRBD2 (6 bases). The CDR3 sequence is 18 residues long. Trimming removed 1 base at V and 0 bases at J, with 14 bases between. Germline V gene sequence: CDR1 SGHKS, CDR2 YYEKEE (reference sequence). The DNA of the CDR3 is TGTGCCAGCAGCTTGCGACGGCAGGGAGGCTCTGGGGCCAACGTCCTGACTTTC. Translation: CASSLRRQGGSGANVLTF.

The rearrangement links TRBV7-2 to TRBJ2-7; D is unclear. The CDR3 has 11 residues. CDR1 is SGHTA, CDR2 FQGNSA, per germline. V was shortened by 0 bases and J by 7 bases, with 4 bases between the two germline ends. This chain's CDR3 is CASSLATEQYF. CDR3 bases: TGTGCCAGCAGCTTAGCTACAGAGCAGTACTTC.

The chain joins TRBV10-2 to TRBJ2-5, with 9 bases identical to TRBD2. Germline trimming cut 7 bases from V and 4 bases from J; bases unmatched to any gene: 10. CDR3 length: 15 amino acids. CDR1 is WSHSY and CDR2 is SAAADI in the germline V gene. CDR3 in DNA: TGCGCCAGCAAGGGTGCGCGGGGGGGCAGAGAGACCCAGTACTTC. Translating gives CASKGARGGRETQYF.

V and J are TRBV5-1 and TRBJ1-1; 9 bases agree with TRBD1. The CDR3 runs to 13 residues. V lost 2 bases and J lost 7; bases outside the gene matches: 3. CDR1 and CDR2 (germline): SGHRS, YFSETQ. CDR3 DNA: TGCGCCAGCAGCTTCCCGGACAGGGGTGAAGCTTTCTTT. Protein sequence: CASSFPDRGEAFF.

The chain uses TRBV21-1 and TRBJ2-3; the table gives TRBD1 as D, unverified against the DNA. TRBV21-1 is termed a pseudogene. The CDR3 length is 15 residues. CDR3 nucleotide sequence: TGTGCCAGCAGCCGACGGACAGGCTGCACAGATACGCAGTATTTT. Amino acids: CASSRRTGCTDTQYF.

The V call is TRBV7-2, the J call TRBJ1-1; 7 bases agree with TRBD1. The CDR3 contains 12 residues. Trimming removed 5 bases from V and 11 bases from J; junction bases left unmatched: 8. Germline CDR1 reads SGHTA; CDR2 reads FQGNSA. Here the CDR3 DNA reads TGTGCCAGCAGCGCCCAGGGGGAGTACGCTTTCTTT. The encoded protein is CASSAQGEYAFF.

The chain couples TRBV7-8 to TRBJ1-3; D remains ambiguous. The V gene's germline CDR1 is SGHVS and CDR2 FQNEAQ. The V and J ends lost 5 bases and 0 bases respectively, with 8 bases between them. The CDR3 has 14 amino acids. The CDR3 loop reads CASSRHFSGNTIYF. In DNA, the CDR3 is TGTGCCAGCAGCCGACACTTCTCTGGAAACACCATATATTTT.

The chain is built from TRBV7-6 and TRBJ2-7; weak D call: TRBD1 (6 bases). Germline V lookup: CDR1 SGHVS, CDR2 FNYEAQ. CDR3 length: 17 amino acids. V was shortened by 4 bases and J by 4 bases, with 23 bases between the two germline ends. CDR3 nucleotides: TGTGCCAGCAGCTACCCAATGGGGGCCAACAGAGGGTACGAGCAGTACTTC. This sequence encodes CASSYPMGANRGYEQYF.

The chain combines TRBV5-1 with TRBJ2-2; D possibly corresponds to TRBD2 (5 bases). This CDR3 comprises 19 residues. The V end was cut by 4 bases, the J end by 0 bases, with 22 bases between. The V gene's germline CDR1 is SGHRS and CDR2 YFSETQ. CDR3 coding DNA: TGCGCCAGCAGCCCCATTTCCCACGGACTGCTCGCGAACACCGGGGAGCTGTTTTTT. It encodes CASSPISHGLLANTGELFF.

Comment on this clone: Compared with germline, one end of the junction differs, possibly owing to a read error. V usage is TRBV7-9 and J usage is TRBJ1-1; D is unresolved. The CDR3 consists of 12 residues. Germline-derived CDR1 and CDR2 are SEHNR and FQNEAQ (reference sequence). CDR3 region: CVSSQQNTEAFF. The DNA of the CDR3 is TGTGTCAGCAGCCAACAAAACACTGAAGCTTTCTTT.

This clone was counted only a few times. Written as DNA, the CDR3 is TGTGCCAGCAGCCAACGCGGGCAACATGAAAAACTGTTTTTT. Translated: CASSQRGQHEKLFF. This chain links TRBV7-9 with TRBJ1-4; D ambiguous. The CDR3 loop spans 14 amino acids. Germline V gives CDR1 SEHNR, CDR2 FQNEAQ (reference sequence). Trimming stripped 5 bases from V and 6 bases from J, with 13 bases between.

This rearrangement joins TRBV28 to TRBJ1-6; possibly TRBD1 for D (6 bases). Germline values: CDR1 MDHEN, CDR2 SYDVKM. The CDR3 is 14 residues long. Trimming removed 2 bases at V and 10 bases at J, with 12 bases between. CDR3 coding DNA: TGTGCCAGCAGTTTAAGGACAGAATGGTCACCCCTCCACTTT. Translation gives CASSLRTEWSPLHF.

This clone has a handful of counts. V and J are TRBV27 and TRBJ2-5; D unresolved. Germline lookup yields CDR1 MNHEY and CDR2 SMNVEV (reference sequence). Trimming cost V 5 bases and J 0 bases, with 13 bases left between them. This CDR3 is built from 15 residues. The CDR3 loop is CASSPSVAYQETQYF. CDR3 DNA: TGTGCCAGCAGTCCCTCCGTAGCCTACCAAGAGACCCAGTACTTC.

The V and J genes are TRBV6-6 and TRBJ1-1; D call uncertain. This CDR3 is 14 amino acids long. Germline CDR1 reads MNHNY; CDR2 reads SVGAGI (reference sequence). V lost 6 bases, J lost 1 base, and 12 bases lay in between. The CDR3 nucleotides are TGTGCCAGCAGGACACAGCACCCGAACACTGAAGCTTTCTTT. Residues: CASRTQHPNTEAFF.

This clone was detected many times. The CDR3 DNA is TGTGCCAGCGGGCCTAATTCTTTGGGGGCTCAGACTGAAGCTTTCTTT. It is translated as CASGPNSLGAQTEAFF. The chain links TRBV28 to TRBJ1-1, with a tentative D call TRBD1 (6 bases). Trimming pared 8 bases from V and 5 bases from J, leaving 24 bases between. The CDR3 extends over 16 amino acids. Germline CDR1 reads MDHEN; CDR2 reads SYDVKM.